Below, one T cell receptor beta chain is given with its context. The target antigen is unknown. This entry is derived from a study of cytomegalovirus exposure and HLA in healthy donors. Findings and caveats of the study: Usually a TCR sequence was rare, but some public TCRs were found in many donors.

Unmatched junction bases numbered 11, after V lost 5 bases and J lost 7 bases. The V gene's germline CDR1 is MNHEY and CDR2 SVGAGI. The CDR3 is made up of 15 amino acids. Vbeta (60) and Jbeta (13) primers were used in the PCR. Clones were sequenced by immunoSEQ multiplex PCR, and TCRdb holds only the in-frame ones, with some missing. The repertoire has tens of thousands of clones, about three quarters of them found once; the top ten carry approximately 4.5%. Sequencing was done on a sample of PBMCs. This chain links TRBV6-5 with TRBJ1-5, with 7 nucleotides matching TRBD1. The TCR comes from a man between 35 and 55 years old in good health and CMV-seronegative. DNA for the CDR3: TGTGCCAGCAGTCTTACTAACAGGGGCGGGCAGCCCCAGCATTTT. As protein: CASSLTNRGGQPQHF.